The 22 T cell receptor beta chains listed next were all sequenced from one sample in a study of beta chain features in type 1 diabetes. General study results and limits: All four CD4+ subsets of Type 1 diabetes patients contained TCRB CDR3s that were moderately but significantly shorter.

Every bit of the isolated RNA underwent reverse transcription, so sequencing read expressed TCRB transcripts. Assay: immunoSEQ multiplex PCR; the TCRdb copy retains only in-frame clones and omits some. This sample yields about 160,000 clones, of which around 8% are seen a single time; more than 0.5% belongs to the top ten. For these receptors, no antigen is known. Input material: central memory CD4+ T cells from blood. The receptor set was obtained from a young woman with type 1 diabetes.

This clone was counted between two and nine times. The rearrangement links TRBV5-6 to TRBJ1-2, with D tentatively TRBD1 (6 bases). The CDR3 is 14 residues long. CDR1 and CDR2 (germline): SGHDT, YYEEEE. Trimming left V 0 bases short and J 1 base short, with 7 bases between. This chain's CDR3 is CASSLGGHNYGYTF. CDR3 nucleotides: TGTGCCAGCAGCTTGGGGGGGCATAACTATGGCTACACCTTC.

CDR3 region: CASSFASEQYF. The CDR3 DNA reads as TGTGCCAGCAGTTTCGCTTCCGAGCAGTACTTC. The chain combines TRBV6-5 with TRBJ2-5, with D unresolved. The J call may be wrong; the DNA end is better matched by TRBJ2-7. This CDR3 is 11 amino acids long. Germline V CDR1 and CDR2: MNHEY, SVGAGI.

This clone was seen a handful of times. The V call is TRBV5-1, the J call TRBJ2-2, with D hard to call. V shed 4 bases and J shed 6 bases, with 16 bases lying between them. CDR3 length: 15 amino acids. The germline gives CDR1 SGHRS, CDR2 YFSETQ. CDR3 DNA: TGCGCCAGCAGCCGGGTTGGTTTATCCGCCGGGGAGCTGTTTTTT. It specifies CASSRVGLSAGELFF.

The chain combines TRBV19 with TRBJ2-7; 7 bases match TRBD1. J gave up 2 bases and V 7 bases, and 8 bases lay outside the gene matches. The CDR3 runs 14 residues. Germline assignment: CDR1 LNHDA and CDR2 SQIVND (reference sequence). The CDR3 sequence: CASTDRATPYEQYF. In DNA, the CDR3 is TGTGCCAGTACCGACAGGGCGACCCCCTACGAGCAGTACTTC. Full variable domain (rest looked up from reference TRBV19 and TRBJ2-7): DGGITQSPKYLFRKEGQNVTLSCEQNLNHDAMYWYRQDPGQGLRLIYYSQIVNDFQKGDIAEGYSVSREKKESFPLTVTSAQKNPTAFYLCASTDRATPYEQYFGPGTRLTVT.

Ten or more counts support this clone. This rearrangement joins TRBV29-1 to TRBJ2-7; 7 bases match TRBD1. The J segment lost 2 bases and the V segment lost 7 bases, leaving 11 bases of the junction unmatched. The CDR3 is 14 amino acids. From germline, CDR1 is SQVTM and CDR2 ANQGSEA. The CDR3 DNA sequence: TGCAGCGCTGCTCGACCGGGACAGACCTACGAGCAGTACTTC. It codes for CSAARPGQTYEQYF.

The chain links TRBV27 to TRBJ1-4; 8 nucleotides agree with TRBD1. CDR3 length equals 15 residues. CDR1 is MNHEY and CDR2 is SMNVEV in the germline V gene (reference sequence). V dropped 9 bases and J dropped 3; count of bases not matched to a gene: 9. CDR3 residues: CASSGQGVSNEKLFF. The CDR3 DNA sequence: TGTGCCAGTTCCGGACAGGGAGTGTCTAATGAAAAACTGTTTTTT.

The V gene is TRBV11-2, the J gene TRBJ2-7; TRBD1 agrees at 10 bases. V lost 2 bases, J lost 6 bases, and 7 bases stayed unmatched. The V gene's germline CDR1 is SGHAT and CDR2 FQNNGV. The CDR3 is 15 amino acids. The chain's CDR3 is CASSLSDRGYFEQYF. CDR3 nucleotide sequence: TGTGCCAGCAGCTTATCGGACAGGGGGTATTTCGAGCAGTACTTC.

This clone turned up a few times. The rearrangement links TRBV9 to TRBJ2-5; 11 positions match TRBD2. Trimming cost V 4 bases and J 2 bases; bases outside gene matches: 7. Germline CDR1 and CDR2: SGDLS and YYNGEE. This CDR3 comprises 16 residues. The CDR3: CASSPYRLAGQETQYF. Here the CDR3 DNA reads TGTGCCAGCAGCCCATACCGACTAGCGGGGCAAGAGACCCAGTACTTC.

This clone was counted between two and nine times. The CDR3: CASSPRQGETEAFF. CDR3 DNA: TGTGCCAGCTCACCACGACAGGGCGAGACTGAAGCTTTCTTT. The chain couples TRBV18 to TRBJ1-1; 7 bases align to TRBD1. The CDR3 totals 14 residues. V lost 1 base, J lost 5 bases, and 4 bases stayed unmatched. CDR1 and CDR2 from the germline V gene are KGHSH and LQKENI.

This clone was picked up a small number of times. The rearrangement links TRBV19 to TRBJ1-5, with 8 nucleotides matching TRBD1. The CDR3 has 16 residues. Germline V gene lookup returns CDR1 LNHDA and CDR2 SQIVND (reference sequence). V was pared by 4 bases and J by 2 bases, with 7 bases of the junction left unmatched. In nucleotides, the CDR3 is TGTGCCAGTAGTACCCAAACAGGGGGAGGCAATCAGCCCCAGCATTTT. Its translation: CASSTQTGGGNQPQHF.

The V gene is TRBV11-3, the J gene TRBJ2-1; possibly TRBD2 for D (6 bases). V lost 4 bases and J 8 bases, leaving 9 bases between the germline ends. The CDR3 extends over 12 amino acids. Germline values: CDR1 SGHNT, CDR2 YENEEA. In nucleotides, the CDR3 is TGTGCCAGCAGCTGGGGGGAAGATGAGCAGTTCTTC. It codes for CASSWGEDEQFF.

CDR3 residues: CSVSAGSTDTQYF. CDR3 coding DNA: TGCAGCGTTTCCGCAGGTAGCACAGATACGCAGTATTTT. This chain connects TRBV29-1 to TRBJ2-3; D is undetermined. In germline, CDR1 is SQVTM, CDR2 ANQGSEA. Trimming removed 5 bases from V and 0 bases from J, with 9 bases in between. The CDR3 covers 13 residues.

The sample holds a few counts of this clone. The CDR3 spells CASSPGQGTEAFF. For the CDR3, the DNA is TGTGCCAGCTCACCGGGACAGGGGACTGAAGCTTTCTTT. The chain has TRBV18 and TRBJ1-1; 10 bases map to TRBD1. The CDR3 totals 13 residues. V lost 3 bases and J lost 5; bases outside the gene matches: 0. In germline, CDR1 is KGHSH, CDR2 LQKENI.

This clone showed up just a few times. At the DNA level, this CDR3 is encoded by other sequences in the same sample as well. The chain is built from TRBV5-1 and TRBJ2-3; no definite D call. Per the germline V gene, CDR1 is SGHRS and CDR2 is YFSETQ. The V end was cut by 1 base, the J end by 1 base, with 4 bases between. The CDR3 length is 13 residues. The CDR3 region has the DNA TGCGCCAGCAGCTTGACGGGCACAGATACGCAGTATTTT. It is translated as CASSLTGTDTQYF.

The table lists this clone with a few counts. This rearrangement joins TRBV18 to TRBJ2-1, with a weak D call TRBD2 (5 bases). The CDR3 has 15 amino acids. The germline V gene has CDR1 KGHSH and CDR2 LQKENI. The V end lost 3 bases, the J end lost 2 bases, and 11 bases lay between the germline ends. CDR3 DNA: TGTGCCAGCTCACCTGGACTCACCGCCTACAATGAGCAGTTCTTC. Translation: CASSPGLTAYNEQFF.

CDR3 in DNA: TGTGCCACCTCCGGGGCCAACGTCCTGACTTTC. Its protein product is CATSGANVLTF. The chain joins TRBV19 to TRBJ2-6; D not resolved. Germline lookup yields CDR1 LNHDA and CDR2 SQIVND (reference sequence). The length of the CDR3 is 11 residues. V was clipped by 10 bases and J by 4 bases, with 5 bases between them.

This clone was found a few times. The J gene is TRBJ2-7, the V gene TRBV4-3; tentatively, D is TRBD2 (5 bases). The CDR3 consists of 15 residues. Germline assignment: CDR1 LGHNA and CDR2 YSLEER. V was clipped by 0 bases and J by 3 bases, with 12 bases between them. DNA of the CDR3: TGCGCCAGCAGCCAAGACCGAGGGAAAAGCTACGAGCAGTACTTC. Translated: CASSQDRGKSYEQYF.

This sequence joins TRBV7-9 and TRBJ1-2, with 8 bases lining up with TRBD1. The V segment lost 6 bases and the J segment 7 bases; nucleotides outside the gene matches: 25. Germline V lookup: CDR1 SEHNR, CDR2 FQNEAQ (reference sequence). The CDR3 loop spans 19 amino acids. Here the CDR3 DNA reads TGTGCCAGCAGTCTTAGATCTCTTCGCCGCGACAGGGGCCGGGGTGGCTACACCTTC. Translated: CASSLRSLRRDRGRGGYTF. The full variable domain, rest sourced from reference TRBV7-9 and TRBJ1-2, is DTGVSQNPRHKITKRGQNVTFRCDPISEHNRLYWYRQTLGQGPEFLTYFQNEAQLEKSRLLSDRFSAERPKGSFSTLEIQRTEQGDSAMYLCASSLRSLRRDRGRGGYTFGSGTRLTVV.

The rearrangement uses TRBV7-9 and TRBJ2-7, with unresolved D. The CDR3 runs 12 residues. CDR1 is SEHNR and CDR2 is FQNEAQ in the germline V gene (reference sequence). Trimming stripped 2 bases from V and 6 bases from J, with 8 bases between. CDR3: CASSLKNGEQYF. For the CDR3, the DNA is TGTGCCAGCAGCTTAAAGAACGGCGAGCAGTACTTC.

This clone was counted a few times. The CDR3, as DNA: TGTGCCAGCAGCTTGGGACAGGGGTGGAGTACAGATACGCAGTATTTT. It yields the protein CASSLGQGWSTDTQYF. V gene TRBV7-9 combines with J gene TRBJ2-3; 10 positions match TRBD1. The CDR3 spans 16 residues. Germline V CDR1 and CDR2: SEHNR, FQNEAQ (reference sequence). Unmatched junction bases numbered 6, after V lost 3 bases and J lost 3 bases.

This clone was seen at least ten times. The gene calls are TRBV27 and TRBJ2-5; perhaps TRBD2 as D (6 bases). The CDR3 extends over 14 amino acids. Trimming took 6 bases from V and 4 from J, leaving 15 bases between them. Germline CDR1 MNHEY, CDR2 SMNVEV (reference sequence). CDR3 nucleotide sequence: TGTGCCAGCAGCCTTGGGCAGGGAGGAGAGACCCAGTACTTC. This encodes CASSLGQGGETQYF.

The chain employs TRBV18 and TRBJ2-7, with 10 positions matching TRBD2. V lost 5 bases to trimming and J lost 2 bases; unmatched junction nucleotides: 9. Per germline, CDR1 KGHSH and CDR2 LQKENI. The CDR3 has 16 residues. This CDR3 is CASSSNGLAVPYEQYF. CDR3 DNA sequence: TGTGCCAGCTCAAGTAACGGACTAGCGGTTCCCTACGAGCAGTACTTC. The whole variable domain, filled in from reference TRBV18 and TRBJ2-7, reads NAGVMQNPRHLVRRRGQEARLRCSPMKGHSHVYWYRQLPEEGLKFMVYLQKENIIDESGMPKERFSAEFPKEGPSILRIQQVVRGDSAAYFCASSSNGLAVPYEQYFGPGTRLTVT.